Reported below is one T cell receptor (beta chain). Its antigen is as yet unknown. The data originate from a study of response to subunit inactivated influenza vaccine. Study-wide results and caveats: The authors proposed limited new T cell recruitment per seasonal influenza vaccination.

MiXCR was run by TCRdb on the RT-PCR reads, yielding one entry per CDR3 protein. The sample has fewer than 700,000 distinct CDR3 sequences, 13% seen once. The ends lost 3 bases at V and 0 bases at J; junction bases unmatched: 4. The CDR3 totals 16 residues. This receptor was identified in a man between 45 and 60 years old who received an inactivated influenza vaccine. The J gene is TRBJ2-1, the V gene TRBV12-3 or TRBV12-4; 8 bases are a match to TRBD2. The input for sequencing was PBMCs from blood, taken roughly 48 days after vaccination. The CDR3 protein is CASSFPGGPSYNEQFF. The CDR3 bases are TGTGCCAGCAGTTTCCCGGGGGGGCCCTCCTACAATGAGCAGTTCTTC.